This T cell receptor (beta chain) was sequenced during a study of CD8 T cells in ankylosing spondylitis. MiXCR was run by TCRdb on the 5' RACE reads, yielding one entry per CDR3 protein. Among 150,000 to 200,000 distinct CDR3 sequences, 10% to 15% were seen once, and the ten largest hold 11%. Germline V gives CDR1 SGDLS, CDR2 YYNGEE. Trimming removed 0 bases at V and 0 bases at J, with 3 bases between. This CDR3 has 13 residues. The sample holds many counts of this clonotype. The chain combines TRBV9 with TRBJ1-2, with D hard to call. Material: blood, either unsorted or a sorted T cell fraction (not recorded which). The TCR originated in a female donor with ankylosing spondylitis or in good health (not recorded which). The CDR3 nucleotides are TGTGCCAGCAGCGTAGCCTCTAACTATGGCTACACCTTC. Its translation is CASSVASNYGYTF. Drawing the rest from reference TRBV9 and TRBJ1-2, the complete variable domain is DSGVTQTPKHLITATGQRVTLRCSPRSGDLSVYWYQQSLDQGLQFLIQYYNGEERAKGNILERFSAQQFPDLHSELNLSSLELGDSALYFCASSVASNYGYTFGSGTRLTVV.